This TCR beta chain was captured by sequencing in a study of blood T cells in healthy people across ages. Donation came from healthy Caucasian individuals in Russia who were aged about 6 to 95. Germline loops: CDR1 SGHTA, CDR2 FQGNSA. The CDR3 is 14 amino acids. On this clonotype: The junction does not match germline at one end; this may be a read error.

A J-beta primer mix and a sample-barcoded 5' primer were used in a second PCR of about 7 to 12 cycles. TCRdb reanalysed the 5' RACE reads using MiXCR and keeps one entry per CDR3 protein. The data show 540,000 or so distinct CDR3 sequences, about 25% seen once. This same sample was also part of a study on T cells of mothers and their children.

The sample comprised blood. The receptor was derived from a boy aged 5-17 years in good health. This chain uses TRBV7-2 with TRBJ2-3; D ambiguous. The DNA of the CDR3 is TGTGCCGGCAGCTCGCTCCCCTCTTCGGATACGCAGTATTTT. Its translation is CAGSSLPSSDTQYF.